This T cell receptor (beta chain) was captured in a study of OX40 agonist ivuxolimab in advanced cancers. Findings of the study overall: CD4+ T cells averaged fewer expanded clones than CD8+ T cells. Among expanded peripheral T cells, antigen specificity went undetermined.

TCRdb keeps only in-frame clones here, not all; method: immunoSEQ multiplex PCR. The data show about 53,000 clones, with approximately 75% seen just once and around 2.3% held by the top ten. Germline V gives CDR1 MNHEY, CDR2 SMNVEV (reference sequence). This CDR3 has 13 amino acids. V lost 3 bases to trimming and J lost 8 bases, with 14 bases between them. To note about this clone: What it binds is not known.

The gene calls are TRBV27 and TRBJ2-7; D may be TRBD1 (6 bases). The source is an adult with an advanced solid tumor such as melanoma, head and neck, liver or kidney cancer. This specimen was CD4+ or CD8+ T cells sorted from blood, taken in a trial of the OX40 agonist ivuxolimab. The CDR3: CASSFRQATKQYF. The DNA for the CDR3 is TGTGCCAGCAGTTTTAGACAGGCTACGAAGCAGTACTTC.